Given below is one T cell receptor beta chain in context. Treatment here: oral pan-JAK inhibitor, 5-10 mg twice daily. The J segment lost 10 bases and the V segment lost 5 bases, leaving 12 bases of the junction unmatched. This CDR3 has 16 residues. The germline V gene has CDR1 LGHNA and CDR2 YSLEER. This record belongs to a study of CD8+ T cells in alopecia areata. Following RNA extraction, reverse transcription yielded cDNA that acted as the sequencing template. TCRdb's copy holds only in-frame clones and misses some; the assay was immunoSEQ multiplex PCR. The table has about 210,000 clones, around 66% seen once; the top ten hold roughly 4.2%.

The chain links TRBV4-3 to TRBJ1-6, with 9 positions matching TRBD1. The TCR sequence derives from a human donor with alopecia areata. The sample consisted of CD4+ T cells sorted from blood, taken at week 4, from a patient treated with tofacitinib. CDR3 bases: TGCGCCAGCAGCTATCTACGGGACAGGGTCGACTCACCCCTCCACTTT. Translating it yields CASSYLRDRVDSPLHF.